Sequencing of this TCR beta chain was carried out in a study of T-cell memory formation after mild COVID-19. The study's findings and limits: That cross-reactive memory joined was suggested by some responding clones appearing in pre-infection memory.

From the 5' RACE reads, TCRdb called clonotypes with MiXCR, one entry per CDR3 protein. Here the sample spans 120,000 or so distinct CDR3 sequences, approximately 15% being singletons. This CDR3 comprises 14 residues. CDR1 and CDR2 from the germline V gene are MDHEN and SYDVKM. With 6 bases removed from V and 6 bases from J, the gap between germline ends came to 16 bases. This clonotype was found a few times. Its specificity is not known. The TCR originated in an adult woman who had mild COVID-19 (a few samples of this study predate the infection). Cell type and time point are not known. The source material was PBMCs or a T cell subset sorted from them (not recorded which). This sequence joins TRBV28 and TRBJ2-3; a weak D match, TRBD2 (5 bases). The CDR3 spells CASSRDYFGDTQYF. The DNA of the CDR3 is TGTGCCAGCAGCCGCGACTATTTCGGGGATACGCAGTATTTT.